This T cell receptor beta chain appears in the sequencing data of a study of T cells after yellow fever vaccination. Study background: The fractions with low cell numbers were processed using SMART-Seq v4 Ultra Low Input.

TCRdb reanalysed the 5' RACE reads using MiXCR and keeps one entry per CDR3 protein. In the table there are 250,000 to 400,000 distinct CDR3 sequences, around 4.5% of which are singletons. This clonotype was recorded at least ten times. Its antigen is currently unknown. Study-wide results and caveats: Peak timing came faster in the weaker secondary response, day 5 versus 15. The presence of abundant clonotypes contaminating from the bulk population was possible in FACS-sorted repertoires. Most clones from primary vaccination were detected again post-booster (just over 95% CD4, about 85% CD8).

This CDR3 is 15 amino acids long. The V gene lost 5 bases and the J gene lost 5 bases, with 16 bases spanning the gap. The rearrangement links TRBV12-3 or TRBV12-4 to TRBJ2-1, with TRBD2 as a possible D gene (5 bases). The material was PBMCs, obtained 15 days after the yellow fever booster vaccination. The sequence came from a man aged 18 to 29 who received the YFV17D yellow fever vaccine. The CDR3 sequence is CASSEPGRAHNEQFF. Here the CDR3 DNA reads TGTGCCAGCAGTGAGCCGGGAAGAGCCCACAATGAGCAGTTCTTC.